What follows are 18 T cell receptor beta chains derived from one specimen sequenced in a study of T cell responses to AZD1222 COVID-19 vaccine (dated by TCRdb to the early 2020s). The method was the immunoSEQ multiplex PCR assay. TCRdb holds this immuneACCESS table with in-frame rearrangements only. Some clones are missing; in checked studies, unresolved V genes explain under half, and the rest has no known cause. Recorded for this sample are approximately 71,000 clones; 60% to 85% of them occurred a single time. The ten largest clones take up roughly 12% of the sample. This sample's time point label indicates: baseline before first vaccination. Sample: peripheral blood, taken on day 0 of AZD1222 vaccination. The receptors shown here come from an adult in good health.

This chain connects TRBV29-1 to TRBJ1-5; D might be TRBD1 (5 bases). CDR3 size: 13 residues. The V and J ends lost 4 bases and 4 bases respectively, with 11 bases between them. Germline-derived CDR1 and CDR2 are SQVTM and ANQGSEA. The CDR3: CSVVTDLNQPQHF. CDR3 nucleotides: TGCAGCGTTGTGACAGACCTAAATCAGCCCCAGCATTTT. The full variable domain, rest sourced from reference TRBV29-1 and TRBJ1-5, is SAVISQKPSRDICQRGTSLTIQCQVDSQVTMMFWYRQQPGQSLTLIATANQGSEATYESGFVIDKFPISRPNLTFSTLTVSNMSPEDSSIYLCSVVTDLNQPQHFGDGTRLSIL.

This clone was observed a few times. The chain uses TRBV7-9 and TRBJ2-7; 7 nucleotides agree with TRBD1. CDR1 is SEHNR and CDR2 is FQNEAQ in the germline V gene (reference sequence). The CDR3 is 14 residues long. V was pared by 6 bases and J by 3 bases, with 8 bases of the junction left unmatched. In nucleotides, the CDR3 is TGTGCCAGCAGTTTCCCCGACAGGGACTACGAGCAGTACTTC. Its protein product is CASSFPDRDYEQYF.

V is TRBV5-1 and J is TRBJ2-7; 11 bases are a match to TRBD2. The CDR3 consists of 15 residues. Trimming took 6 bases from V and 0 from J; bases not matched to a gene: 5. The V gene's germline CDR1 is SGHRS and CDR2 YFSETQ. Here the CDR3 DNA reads TGCGCCAGCAACCCGACTAGCGGGGTCTCCTACGAGCAGTACTTC. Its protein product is CASNPTSGVSYEQYF.

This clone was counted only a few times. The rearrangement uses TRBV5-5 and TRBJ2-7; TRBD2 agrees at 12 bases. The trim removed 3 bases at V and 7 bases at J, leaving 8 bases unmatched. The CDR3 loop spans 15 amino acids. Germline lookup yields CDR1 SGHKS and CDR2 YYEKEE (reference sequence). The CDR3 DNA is TGTGCCAGCAGCTCTAGCGGGGGGGCCGAAATTGAGCAGTACTTC. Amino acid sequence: CASSSSGGAEIEQYF. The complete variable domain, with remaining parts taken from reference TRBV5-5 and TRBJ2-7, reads DAGVTQSPTHLIKTRGQQVTLRCSPISGHKSVSWYQQVLGQGPQFIFQYYEKEERGRGNFPDRFSARQFPNYSSELNVNALLLGDSALYLCASSSSGGAEIEQYFGPGTRLTVT.

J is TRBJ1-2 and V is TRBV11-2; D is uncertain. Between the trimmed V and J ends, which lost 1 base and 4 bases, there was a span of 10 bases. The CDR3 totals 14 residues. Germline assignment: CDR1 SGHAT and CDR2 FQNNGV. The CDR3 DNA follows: TGTGCCAGCAGCTTAGCGCTAACACCCTATGGCTACACCTTC. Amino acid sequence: CASSLALTPYGYTF.

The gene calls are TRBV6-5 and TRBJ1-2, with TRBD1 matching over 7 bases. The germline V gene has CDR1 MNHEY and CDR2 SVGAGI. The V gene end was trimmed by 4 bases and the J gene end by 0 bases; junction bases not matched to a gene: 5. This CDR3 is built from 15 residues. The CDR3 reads CASSSSTGSNYGYTF. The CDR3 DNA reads TGTGCCAGCAGTTCGTCGACAGGGTCTAACTATGGCTACACCTTC.

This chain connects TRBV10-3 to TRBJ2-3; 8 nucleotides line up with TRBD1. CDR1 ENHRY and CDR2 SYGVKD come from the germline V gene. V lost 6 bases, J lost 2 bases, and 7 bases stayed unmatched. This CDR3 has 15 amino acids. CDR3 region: CAIRGTGLTTDTQYF. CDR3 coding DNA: TGTGCCATCAGGGGGACAGGCCTTACCACAGATACGCAGTATTTT.

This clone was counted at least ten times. CDR3 DNA: TGTGCCAGCAGCTTAGGTGCGGCTAGCGACGCCTACGAGCAGTACTTC. Protein: CASSLGAASDAYEQYF. The chain links TRBV7-2 to TRBJ2-7; D is possibly TRBD2 (6 bases). CDR1 and CDR2 (germline): SGHTA, FQGNSA. Trimming removed 1 base at V and 2 bases at J, with 15 bases between. CDR3 size: 16 residues.

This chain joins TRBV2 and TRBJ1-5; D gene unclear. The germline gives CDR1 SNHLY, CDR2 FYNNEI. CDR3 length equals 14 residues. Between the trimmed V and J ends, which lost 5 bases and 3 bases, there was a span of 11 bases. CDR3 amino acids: CASSRDTYNQPQHF. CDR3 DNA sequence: TGTGCCAGCAGTCGAGACACCTACAATCAGCCCCAGCATTTT.

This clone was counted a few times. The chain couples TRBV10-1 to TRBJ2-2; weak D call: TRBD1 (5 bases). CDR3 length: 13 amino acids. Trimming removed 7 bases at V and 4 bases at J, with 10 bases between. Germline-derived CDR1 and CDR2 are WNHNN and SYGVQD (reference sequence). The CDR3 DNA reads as TGCGCCAGCACAGGGTACCGCACCGGGGAGCTGTTTTTT. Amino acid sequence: CASTGYRTGELFF.

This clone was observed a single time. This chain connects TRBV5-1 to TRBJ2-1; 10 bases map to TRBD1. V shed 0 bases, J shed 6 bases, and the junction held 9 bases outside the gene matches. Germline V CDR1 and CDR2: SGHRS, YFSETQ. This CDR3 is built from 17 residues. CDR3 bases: TGCGCCAGCAGCTTGGGAGTTATCAGGACAGGGGGCAATGAGCAGTTCTTC. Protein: CASSLGVIRTGGNEQFF. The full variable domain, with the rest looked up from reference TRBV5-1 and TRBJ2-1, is KAGVTQTPRYLIKTRGQQVTLSCSPISGHRSVSWYQQTPGQGLQFLFEYFSETQRNKGNFPGRFSGRQFSNSRSEMNVSTLELGDSALYLCASSLGVIRTGGNEQFFGPGTRLTVL.

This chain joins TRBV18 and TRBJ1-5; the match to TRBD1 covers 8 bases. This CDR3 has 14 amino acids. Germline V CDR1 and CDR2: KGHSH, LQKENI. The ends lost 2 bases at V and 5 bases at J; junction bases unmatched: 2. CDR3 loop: CASSPSGGDQPQHF. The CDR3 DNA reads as TGTGCCAGCTCACCATCAGGGGGCGATCAGCCCCAGCATTTT.

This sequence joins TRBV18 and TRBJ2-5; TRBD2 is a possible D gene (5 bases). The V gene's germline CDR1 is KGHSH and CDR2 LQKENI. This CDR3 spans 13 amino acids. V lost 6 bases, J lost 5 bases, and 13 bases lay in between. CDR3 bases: TGTGCCAGCTCCCTCCTAAGGGAGGAGACCCAGTACTTC. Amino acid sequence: CASSLLREETQYF.

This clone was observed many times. The CDR3 here is CASSLGGTSELAEQYF. The CDR3 DNA reads as TGCGCCAGCAGCTTAGGGGGGACCTCCGAGTTAGCCGAGCAGTACTTC. V gene TRBV5-1 combines with J gene TRBJ2-7, with D perhaps TRBD1 or TRBD2 (6 bases each). The CDR3 is 16 residues long. Germline CDR1 SGHRS, CDR2 YFSETQ. Trimming shortened V by 2 bases and J by 6 bases, and 21 bases separated the two germline ends.

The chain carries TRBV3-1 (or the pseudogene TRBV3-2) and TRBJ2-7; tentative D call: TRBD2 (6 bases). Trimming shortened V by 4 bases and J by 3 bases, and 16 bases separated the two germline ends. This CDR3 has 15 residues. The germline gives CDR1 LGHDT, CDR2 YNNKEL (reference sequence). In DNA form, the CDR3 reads TGTGCCAGCAGCCCCGGGAGTCAGAGTTACTACGAGCAGTACTTC. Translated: CASSPGSQSYYEQYF.

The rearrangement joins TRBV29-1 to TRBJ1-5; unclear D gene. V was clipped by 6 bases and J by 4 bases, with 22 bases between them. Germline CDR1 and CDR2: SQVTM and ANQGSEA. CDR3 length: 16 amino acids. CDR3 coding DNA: TGCAGCGTGTGGTTGTCGTGTGGCAGGAGTAATCAGCCCCAGCATTTT. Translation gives CSVWLSCGRSNQPQHF.

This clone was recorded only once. For the CDR3, the DNA is TGTGCCAGCAGCAAAGGTATCAGCAATCAGCCCCAGCATTTT. Protein product: CASSKGISNQPQHF. The V and J genes are TRBV3-1 (or the pseudogene TRBV3-2) and TRBJ1-5; D gene ambiguous. Trimming cost V 5 bases and J 1 base, with 9 bases left between them. In germline, CDR1 is LGHDT, CDR2 YNNKEL (reference sequence). This CDR3 has 14 amino acids.

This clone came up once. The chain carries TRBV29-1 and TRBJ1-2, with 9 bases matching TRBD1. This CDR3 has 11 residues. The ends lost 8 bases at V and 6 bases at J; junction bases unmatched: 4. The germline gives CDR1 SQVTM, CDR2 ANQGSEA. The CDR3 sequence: CSLWTGDGYTF. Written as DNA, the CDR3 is TGCAGCCTTTGGACAGGGGATGGCTACACCTTC.